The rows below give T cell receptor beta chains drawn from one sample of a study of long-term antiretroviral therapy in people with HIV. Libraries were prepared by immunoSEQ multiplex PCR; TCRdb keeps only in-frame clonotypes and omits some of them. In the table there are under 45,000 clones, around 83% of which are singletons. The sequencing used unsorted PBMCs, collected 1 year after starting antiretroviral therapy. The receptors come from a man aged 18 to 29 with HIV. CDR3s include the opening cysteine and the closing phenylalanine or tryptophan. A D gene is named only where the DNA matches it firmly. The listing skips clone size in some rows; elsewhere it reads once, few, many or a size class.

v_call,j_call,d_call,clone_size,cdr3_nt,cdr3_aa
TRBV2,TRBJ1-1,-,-,TGTGCCAGCAGTTTAGGAGAAGCTTTCTTT,CASSLGEAFF
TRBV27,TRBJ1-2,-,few,TGTGCCAGCAGTTTATACCCTTCCTATGGCTACACCTTC,CASSLYPSYGYTF
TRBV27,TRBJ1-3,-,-,TGTGCCAGCAGTTTCAGGGGACCGCGGGGAAACACCATATATTTT,CASSFRGPRGNTIYF
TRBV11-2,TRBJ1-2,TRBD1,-,TGTGCCAGCAGCTTAGAGGTCAGGGGGAGAGGTAACTATGGCTACACCTTC,CASSLEVRGRGNYGYTF
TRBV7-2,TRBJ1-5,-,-,TGTGCCAGCAGCTTAAACGGAGGGGAAAGCAATCAGCCCCAGCATTTT,CASSLNGGESNQPQHF
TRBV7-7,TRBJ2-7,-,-,TGTGCTAGCAGCTTAGAACACGGATACGAGCAGTACTTC,CASSLEHGYEQYF
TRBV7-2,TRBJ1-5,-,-,TGTGCCAGCAGCTTTAAACCGGGACTACACGAGCAGCCCCAGCATTTT,CASSFKPGLHEQPQHF
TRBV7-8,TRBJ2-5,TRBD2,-,TGTGCCAGCAGCTTCCTAGCGGGACAGCAAGAGACCCAGTACTTC,CASSFLAGQQETQYF
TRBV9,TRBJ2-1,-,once,TGTGCCAGCAGCGTAGGGGTGGCCTACAATGAGCAGTTCTTC,CASSVGVAYNEQFF
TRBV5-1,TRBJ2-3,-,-,TGCGCCAGCAGCTTGGCAGGGACAGATACGCAGTATTTT,CASSLAGTDTQYF
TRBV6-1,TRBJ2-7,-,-,TGTGCCAGCAGTGAAGCCAGCTCCTACGAGCAGTACTTC,CASSEASSYEQYF
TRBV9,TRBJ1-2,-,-,TGTGCCAGCAGCCCAGCTCAGGGAGGTAACTATGGCTACACCTTC,CASSPAQGGNYGYTF
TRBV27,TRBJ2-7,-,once,TGTGCCAGCAGTCCCGCAGCCTCCCCCTACGAGCAGTACTTC,CASSPAASPYEQYF
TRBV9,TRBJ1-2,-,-,TGTGCCAGCAGCGTAGTTAAGGACGTGGGGGGCCGATATGGCTACACCTTC,CASSVVKDVGGRYGYTF
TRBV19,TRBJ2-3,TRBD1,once,TGTGCCAGTAGTATCCGGGACAGGGGGGGTGATACGCAGTATTTT,CASSIRDRGGDTQYF
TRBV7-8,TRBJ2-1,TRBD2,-,TGTGCCAGCAGCATAAGGACTAGCGGGGGGAACAATGAGCAGTTCTTC,CASSIRTSGGNNEQFF
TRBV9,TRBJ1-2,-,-,TGTGCCAGCAGCGGCGGGGTCGGCTACACCTTC,CASSGGVGYTF
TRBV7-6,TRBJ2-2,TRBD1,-,TGTGCCAGCAGCCGAGTTGGGACAGGGGCGAACACCGGGGAGCTGTTTTTT,CASSRVGTGANTGELFF
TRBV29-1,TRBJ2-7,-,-,TGCAGCGTCGCTGGGACGGGCCGGGACAACCCCTACGAGCAGTACTTC,CSVAGTGRDNPYEQYF
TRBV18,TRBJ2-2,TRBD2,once,TGTGCCAGCTCATTTTACGGGACTAGCGGGAGCACCGGGGAGCTGTTTTTT,CASSFYGTSGSTGELFF
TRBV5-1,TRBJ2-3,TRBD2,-,TGCGCCAGCAGCTTGGATCCTAGCGGGAGTAGGGATACGCAGTATTTT,CASSLDPSGSRDTQYF
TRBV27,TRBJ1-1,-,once,TGTGCCAGCAGTTTCCGGGGGGGAATGAACACTGAAGCTTTCTTT,CASSFRGGMNTEAFF
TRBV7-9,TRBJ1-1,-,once,TGTGCCAGCAGCTTGGGCCGACAGAACACTGAAGCTTTCTTT,CASSLGRQNTEAFF
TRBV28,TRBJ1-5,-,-,TGTGCCAGCAGTCTTTACAGGGCGGTGGGCAATCAGCCCCAGCATTTT,CASSLYRAVGNQPQHF
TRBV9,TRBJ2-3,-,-,TGTGCCAGCAGCGTTAATCGAGCAGATACGCAGTATTTT,CASSVNRADTQYF
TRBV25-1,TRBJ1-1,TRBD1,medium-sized,TGTGCCAGCAGTGACCCGTCGGGACAGGGAGAGGTCGCTTTCTTT,CASSDPSGQGEVAFF
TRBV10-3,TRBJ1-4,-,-,TGTGCCATCAGTGATCCGCCCGAGAATGAAAAACTGTTTTTT,CAISDPPENEKLFF
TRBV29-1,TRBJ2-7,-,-,TGCAGCGTTGAAGACCTAAACTCGTCTTACGAGCAGTACTTC,CSVEDLNSSYEQYF
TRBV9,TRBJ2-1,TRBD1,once,TGTGCCAGCAGCGTAGCTCAGGGGGTCGGTGAGCAGTTCTTC,CASSVAQGVGEQFF
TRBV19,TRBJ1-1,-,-,TGTGCCAGTAGTATAGATCTAGCGGGGAACACTGAAGCTTTCTTT,CASSIDLAGNTEAFF
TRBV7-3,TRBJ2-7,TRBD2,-,TGTGCCAGCGGCCCCGGGACTAGCGGTGCCGCCTACGAGCAGTACTTC,CASGPGTSGAAYEQYF
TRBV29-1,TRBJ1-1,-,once,TGCAGCGTTCAACAAAATCGTGGGGACACTGAAGCTTTCTTT,CSVQQNRGDTEAFF
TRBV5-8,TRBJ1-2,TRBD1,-,TGTGCCAGCATCATGACAGGGCTCTATGGCTACACCTTC,CASIMTGLYGYTF
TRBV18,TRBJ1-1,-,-,TGTGCCAGCTCACGGGGGGGAGCCAACACTGAAGCTTTCTTT,CASSRGGANTEAFF
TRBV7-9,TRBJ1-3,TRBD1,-,TGTGCCAGCAGCTCACAGGGGAATGGAAACACCATATATTTT,CASSSQGNGNTIYF
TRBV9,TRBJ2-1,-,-,TGTGCCAGCAGCGTTCAGGGGTTATACAATGAGCAGTTCTTC,CASSVQGLYNEQFF
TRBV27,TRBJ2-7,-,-,TGTGCCAGCAGTTTTCGGGGGACCTACGAGCAGTACTTC,CASSFRGTYEQYF
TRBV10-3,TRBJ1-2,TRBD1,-,TGTGCCATCGGACAGGGAAACTATGGCTACACCTTC,CAIGQGNYGYTF
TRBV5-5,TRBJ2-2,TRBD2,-,TGTGCCAGCAGCTATAGCGGGAGCGCCGGGGAGCTGTTTTTT,CASSYSGSAGELFF
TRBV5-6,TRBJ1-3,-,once,TGTGCCAGCAGCAGCAGGAGCTCTGGAAACACCATATATTTT,CASSSRSSGNTIYF
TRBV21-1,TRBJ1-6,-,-,TGTGCCAGCAGCATCCGGGACAGGGATTCACCCCTCCACTTT,CASSIRDRDSPLHF
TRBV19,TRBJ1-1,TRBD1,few,TGTGCCAGTAGGGGACAGGGGATGAACACTGAAGCTTTCTTT,CASRGQGMNTEAFF
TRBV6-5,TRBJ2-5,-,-,TGTGCCAGCAGTCCTTTGACGGGGAACCAAGAGACCCAGTACTTC,CASSPLTGNQETQYF